A selection of T cell receptor beta chains follows, all from one sample in a study of Ad26.COV2.S vaccination and SARS-CoV-2 variants. Assay: immunoSEQ multiplex PCR; the TCRdb copy retains only in-frame clones and omits some. In the table there are more than 350,000 clones, 75% to 95% of which are singletons. The sample was peripheral blood, taken in a trial of Ad26.COV2.S vaccine versus placebo. The receptors shown here come from a person between 18 and 65 years old who received the Ad26.COV2.S COVID-19 vaccine or a placebo. The CDR3 runs from the conserved cysteine through the conserved F or W. The order of the fields is V gene, J gene, CDR3 protein.

V: TRBV25-1; J: TRBJ1-2; CDR3: CASLGGRPPSLRYTF
V: TRBV5-6; J: TRBJ2-1; CDR3: CASSSDPINYNEQFF
V: TRBV4-3; J: TRBJ1-3; CDR3: CASSQDSTLSGNTIYF
V: TRBV6-5; J: TRBJ2-7; CDR3: CASREASGGDYEQYF
V: TRBV28; J: TRBJ1-1; CDR3: CASSRKRLNTEAFF
V: TRBV5-1; J: TRBJ2-3; CDR3: CASSLAGGLTLDTQYF
V: TRBV5-4; J: TRBJ2-3; CDR3: CASSPGTSGRAKDTQYF
V: TRBV7-9; J: TRBJ2-2; CDR3: CASSKPSNTGELFF
V: TRBV2; J: TRBJ2-7; CDR3: CASSEQYEQYF
V: TRBV5-6; J: TRBJ1-1; CDR3: CASSLALLGPEWMNTEAFF
V: TRBV6-2/TRBV6-3; J: TRBJ2-3; CDR3: CASSYSSGRAGPSDTQYF
V: TRBV5-4; J: TRBJ2-1; CDR3: CASSEGRTYNEQFF
V: TRBV19; J: TRBJ1-2; CDR3: CASSTGGLLYGYTF
V: TRBV7-2; J: TRBJ2-1; CDR3: CASSLTIREGRDEQFF
V: TRBV5-3; J: TRBJ1-5; CDR3: CARSLGRGDNQPQHF
V: TRBV9; J: TRBJ2-5; CDR3: CASSVGLAREETQYF
V: TRBV29-1; J: TRBJ2-7; CDR3: CSVGGSYEQYF
V: TRBV3-1/TRBV3-2; J: TRBJ1-2; CDR3: CASSPTAGGGYGYTF
V: TRBV27; J: TRBJ2-7; CDR3: CASSLDGGDITYEQYF
V: TRBV19; J: TRBJ2-7; CDR3: CASRGTSGTYEQYF
V: TRBV25-1; J: TRBJ2-7; CDR3: CASSAGGMNHRTEQYF
V: TRBV3-1/TRBV3-2; J: TRBJ1-3; CDR3: CASSQGPGTGLSGNTIYF
V: TRBV6-4; J: TRBJ1-5; CDR3: CASSEQGGQPQHF
V: TRBV15; J: TRBJ1-1; CDR3: CATSREVGGLNTEAFF
V: TRBV7-6; J: TRBJ2-7; CDR3: CASSLRAGGTYEQYF
V: TRBV20-1; J: TRBJ2-1; CDR3: CSASRQISYNEQFF